Listed below are T cell receptor beta chains from one sample, sequenced in a study of metastatic and nonmetastatic thyroid tumors. Using MiXCR, TCRdb re-called clones from the PCR reads. The table has some 15,000 clones, around 13% seen once. Sequenced input: blood. The source of these receptors is a female donor with papillary thyroid cancer or a benign thyroid nodule (not recorded which). Some clones in this sample may be carry-over from other donors' samples. CDR3s include the opening cysteine and the closing phenylalanine or tryptophan. Fields, in order: D gene, V gene, CDR3 length, J gene, clone size, CDR3 DNA, CDR3 protein. D genes are given only for firm matches. Clone size is given for some rows only: seen once, a few or many times, or a class if the clone is expanded.

D gene: NA; V gene: TRBV5-1; CDR3 length: 13; J gene: TRBJ2-3; clone size: many; CDR3 DNA: TGCGCCAGCAGCTTGGCAGGGCTGGATACGCAGTATTTT; CDR3 protein: CASSLAGLDTQYF
D gene: TRBD1; V gene: TRBV20-1; CDR3 length: 15; J gene: TRBJ1-6; clone size: many; CDR3 DNA: TGCAGTGCTAGAAGGACAGGGGGGTTTAATTCACCCCTCCACTTT; CDR3 protein: CSARRTGGFNSPLHF
D gene: NA; V gene: TRBV9; CDR3 length: 16; J gene: TRBJ2-2; clone size: many; CDR3 DNA: TGTGCCAGCAGCCCACAGACAGGGACTGTAATCGGGGAGCTGTTTTTT; CDR3 protein: CASSPQTGTVIGELFF
D gene: TRBD2; V gene: TRBV7-3; CDR3 length: 18; J gene: TRBJ2-3; clone size: many; CDR3 DNA: TGTGCCAGCAGCTTATCGTCAGGGGGTCCGGGACTAGCGTTTACGCAGTATTTT; CDR3 protein: CASSLSSGGPGLAFTQYF
D gene: NA; V gene: TRBV20-1; CDR3 length: 11; J gene: TRBJ1-1; clone size: many; CDR3 DNA: TGCAGTGCAAGGGGGGACGCTGAAGCTTTCTTT; CDR3 protein: CSARGDAEAFF
D gene: TRBD2; V gene: TRBV3-1; CDR3 length: 15; J gene: TRBJ2-3; clone size: many; CDR3 DNA: TGTGCCAGCAGCCCAGGCCCAGCGGGGGGAGATACGCAGTATTTT; CDR3 protein: CASSPGPAGGDTQYF
D gene: NA; V gene: TRBV6-5; CDR3 length: 14; J gene: TRBJ1-2; clone size: medium-sized; CDR3 DNA: TGTGCCAGCAGTTACTCGCGGGACAACTATGGCTACACCTTC; CDR3 protein: CASSYSRDNYGYTF
D gene: TRBD1; V gene: TRBV13; CDR3 length: 20; J gene: TRBJ1-6; clone size: many; CDR3 DNA: TGTGCCAGCAGCCTTCGACAGGGGGCTCACCCTAGCTCCTATAATTCACCCCTCCACTTT; CDR3 protein: CASSLRQGAHPSSYNSPLHF
D gene: NA; V gene: TRBV28; CDR3 length: 12; J gene: TRBJ1-1; clone size: few; CDR3 DNA: TGTGCCAGCAATACGGTGTACACTGAATCTTTCTTT; CDR3 protein: CASNTVYTESFF
D gene: NA; V gene: TRBV20-1; CDR3 length: 12; J gene: TRBJ2-7; clone size: many; CDR3 DNA: TGCAGTGCTAGAGTACGGCCCTACGAGCAGTACTTC; CDR3 protein: CSARVRPYEQYF
D gene: NA; V gene: TRBV20-1; CDR3 length: 13; J gene: TRBJ2-7; clone size: many; CDR3 DNA: TGCAGTGCCCAAGGACAGAGATCCTACGAGCAGTACTTC; CDR3 protein: CSAQGQRSYEQYF
D gene: NA; V gene: TRBV28; CDR3 length: 13; J gene: TRBJ2-1; clone size: few; CDR3 DNA: TGTGCCAGCAGTTTCGTAGGTTTTAATGAGCAGTTCTTC; CDR3 protein: CASSFVGFNEQFF
D gene: NA; V gene: TRBV5-1; CDR3 length: 15; J gene: TRBJ2-7; clone size: many; CDR3 DNA: TGCGCCAGCAGAGGGGGGGATAGGGGTATATACGAGCAGTACTTC; CDR3 protein: CASRGGDRGIYEQYF
D gene: NA; V gene: TRBV29-1; CDR3 length: 14; J gene: TRBJ2-3; clone size: few; CDR3 DNA: TGCAGCGTTGGGGTAGGGGACTTCACAGATACGCAGTATTTT; CDR3 protein: CSVGVGDFTDTQYF
D gene: TRBD2; V gene: TRBV20-1; CDR3 length: 13; J gene: TRBJ2-3; clone size: many; CDR3 DNA: TGCAGTGCTCGTTGGGAGGGATCAGATACGCAGTATTTT; CDR3 protein: CSARWEGSDTQYF
D gene: TRBD1; V gene: TRBV6-2/TRBV6-3; CDR3 length: 15; J gene: TRBJ2-2; clone size: medium-sized; CDR3 DNA: TGTGCCAGCAGACTGGGACAGGGTCGCACCGGGGAGCTGTTTTTT; CDR3 protein: CASRLGQGRTGELFF
D gene: TRBD1; V gene: TRBV5-5; CDR3 length: 15; J gene: TRBJ2-7; clone size: many; CDR3 DNA: TGTGCCAGCAGACAGGACAGGGCTATTAACTACGAGCAGTACTTC; CDR3 protein: CASRQDRAINYEQYF
D gene: TRBD2; V gene: TRBV7-3; CDR3 length: 15; J gene: TRBJ2-1; clone size: many; CDR3 DNA: TGTGCCAGCAGCTTATCAAGCGGGGGGTTCAATGAGCAGTTCTTC; CDR3 protein: CASSLSSGGFNEQFF
D gene: NA; V gene: TRBV11-2; CDR3 length: 13; J gene: TRBJ2-5; clone size: few; CDR3 DNA: TGTGCCAGCAGCCAGGACTCGCAAGAGACCCAGTACTTC; CDR3 protein: CASSQDSQETQYF
D gene: TRBD1; V gene: TRBV4-3; CDR3 length: 17; J gene: TRBJ1-6; clone size: NA; CDR3 DNA: TGCGCCAGCAGCCAAGATAGTTCGGGACAGGGGAATTCACCCCTCCACTTT; CDR3 protein: CASSQDSSGQGNSPLHF
D gene: NA; V gene: TRBV18; CDR3 length: 13; J gene: TRBJ1-1; clone size: many; CDR3 DNA: TGTGCCAGCTCATCCTCGGGGAGCACTGAAGCTTTCTTT; CDR3 protein: CASSSSGSTEAFF
D gene: TRBD1; V gene: TRBV28; CDR3 length: 16; J gene: TRBJ2-1; clone size: medium-sized; CDR3 DNA: TGTGCCAGCAGTTTATCCGGGACAGGGGGCTTCAATGAGCAGTTCTTC; CDR3 protein: CASSLSGTGGFNEQFF
D gene: TRBD1; V gene: TRBV6-1; CDR3 length: 13; J gene: TRBJ1-1; clone size: NA; CDR3 DNA: TGTGCCAGCAGCCTTCAGGGGGACCCTGAAGCTTTCTTT; CDR3 protein: CASSLQGDPEAFF
D gene: NA; V gene: TRBV12-3/TRBV12-4; CDR3 length: 14; J gene: TRBJ1-5; clone size: few; CDR3 DNA: TGTGCCAGCATTTTAGAACCGGGCAATCATCCCCAGCATTTT; CDR3 protein: CASILEPGNHPQHF
D gene: TRBD2; V gene: TRBV12-3/TRBV12-4; CDR3 length: 18; J gene: TRBJ2-1; clone size: few; CDR3 DNA: TGTGCCAGCAGCCGTAAACTAGCGGGGAGGCCACAGTTTAATGAGCAGTTCTTC; CDR3 protein: CASSRKLAGRPQFNEQFF
D gene: TRBD2; V gene: TRBV2; CDR3 length: 15; J gene: TRBJ2-7; clone size: many; CDR3 DNA: TGTGCCAGCAGACCTCCTAGCGGGGGACCCTACGAGCAGTACTTC; CDR3 protein: CASRPPSGGPYEQYF
D gene: NA; V gene: TRBV18; CDR3 length: 12; J gene: TRBJ2-1; clone size: many; CDR3 DNA: TGTGCCAGCTCAGAACAGGGTTTAATTGAGTTCTTC; CDR3 protein: CASSEQGLIEFF
D gene: NA; V gene: TRBV7-8; CDR3 length: 16; J gene: TRBJ2-4; clone size: many; CDR3 DNA: TGTGCCAGCAGCTTAGCGCTGTACTTAGCCAAAAACATTCAGTACTTC; CDR3 protein: CASSLALYLAKNIQYF
D gene: TRBD2; V gene: TRBV5-1; CDR3 length: 17; J gene: TRBJ2-2; clone size: many; CDR3 DNA: TGCGCCAGCAGCTCCTCTAGCGGGAACCTGGGGGCCGGGGAGCTGTTTTTT; CDR3 protein: CASSSSSGNLGAGELFF
D gene: TRBD1; V gene: TRBV28; CDR3 length: 16; J gene: TRBJ2-7; clone size: medium-sized; CDR3 DNA: TGTGCCAGCAGTCCCCGACAGGGATCGGCTTCCTACGAGCAGTACTTC; CDR3 protein: CASSPRQGSASYEQYF
D gene: TRBD2; V gene: TRBV3-1; CDR3 length: 17; J gene: TRBJ2-3; clone size: many; CDR3 DNA: TGTGCCAGCAGCCAAGATTTGGGAGGGAGGTCCACAGATACGCAGTATTTT; CDR3 protein: CASSQDLGGRSTDTQYF
D gene: NA; V gene: TRBV30; CDR3 length: 13; J gene: TRBJ1-1; clone size: many; CDR3 DNA: TGTGCCTGGGGCAGGTCGTTCAACACTGAAGCTTTCTTT; CDR3 protein: CAWGRSFNTEAFF
D gene: TRBD2; V gene: TRBV27; CDR3 length: 13; J gene: TRBJ2-7; clone size: many; CDR3 DNA: TGTGCCAGCAGTTTAGCGGGAGCTTCCGAGCAGTACTTC; CDR3 protein: CASSLAGASEQYF
D gene: NA; V gene: TRBV6-1; CDR3 length: 14; J gene: TRBJ1-5; clone size: few; CDR3 DNA: TGCGCCAGCATGGATTCCTATAGCAATCAGCCCCAGCATTTT; CDR3 protein: CASMDSYSNQPQHF
D gene: TRBD2; V gene: TRBV6-5; CDR3 length: 17; J gene: TRBJ2-1; clone size: few; CDR3 DNA: TGTGCCAGCAGTCCCCCTAGCGGGGGGGCCTCCTACAATGAGCAGTTCTTC; CDR3 protein: CASSPPSGGASYNEQFF
D gene: TRBD2; V gene: TRBV20-1; CDR3 length: 15; J gene: TRBJ2-7; clone size: many; CDR3 DNA: TGCAGTGCGATGGACGTGGGAGGGCCCCGGTACGAGCAGTACTTC; CDR3 protein: CSAMDVGGPRYEQYF
D gene: NA; V gene: TRBV4-2; CDR3 length: 16; J gene: TRBJ1-4; clone size: NA; CDR3 DNA: TGTGCCAGCAGCCAAGGACAGATAGCAACTAATGAAAAACTGTTTTTT; CDR3 protein: CASSQGQIATNEKLFF
D gene: NA; V gene: TRBV5-8; CDR3 length: 13; J gene: TRBJ1-1; clone size: many; CDR3 DNA: TGTGCCAGCAGCAAACAGGAGAACACTGAAGCTTTCTTT; CDR3 protein: CASSKQENTEAFF
D gene: TRBD1; V gene: TRBV18; CDR3 length: 14; J gene: TRBJ2-7; clone size: many; CDR3 DNA: TGTGCCAGCTCACCCGGACAGGGTATCAACGAGCAGTACTTC; CDR3 protein: CASSPGQGINEQYF
D gene: NA; V gene: TRBV20-1; CDR3 length: 15; J gene: TRBJ1-1; clone size: many; CDR3 DNA: TGCAGTGCTAGAGATAGGGGGGGCGATAACACTGAAGCTTTCTTT; CDR3 protein: CSARDRGGDNTEAFF
D gene: NA; V gene: TRBV6-1; CDR3 length: 14; J gene: TRBJ2-5; clone size: NA; CDR3 DNA: TGTGCCAGCAGTGCACCCCTAAGAAAAGAGACCCAGTACTTC; CDR3 protein: CASSAPLRKETQYF
D gene: TRBD1; V gene: TRBV20-1; CDR3 length: 16; J gene: TRBJ2-2; clone size: many; CDR3 DNA: TGCAGTGCTAGAGACTTCAGGGGGCATAACACCGGGGAGCTGTTTTTT; CDR3 protein: CSARDFRGHNTGELFF
D gene: TRBD2; V gene: TRBV30; CDR3 length: 15; J gene: TRBJ2-5; clone size: many; CDR3 DNA: TGTGCCTGGAGTGTATCTAGCGGCTTACAAGAGACCCAGTACTTC; CDR3 protein: CAWSVSSGLQETQYF
D gene: NA; V gene: TRBV6-4; CDR3 length: 12; J gene: TRBJ2-1; clone size: medium-sized; CDR3 DNA: TGTGCCAGCAGTGATTCGAACAATGAGCAGTTCTTC; CDR3 protein: CASSDSNNEQFF
D gene: NA; V gene: TRBV5-1; CDR3 length: 14; J gene: TRBJ1-2; clone size: medium-sized; CDR3 DNA: TGCGCCAGCAGCTTGGTTCCGGAGGACTATGGCTACACCTTC; CDR3 protein: CASSLVPEDYGYTF
D gene: TRBD2; V gene: TRBV11-2; CDR3 length: 15; J gene: TRBJ2-1; clone size: many; CDR3 DNA: TGTGCCAGCAGCTTCTCCCCGGGGGAGGGAAGTGAGCAGTTCTTC; CDR3 protein: CASSFSPGEGSEQFF
D gene: NA; V gene: TRBV7-2; CDR3 length: 16; J gene: TRBJ1-3; clone size: many; CDR3 DNA: TGTGCCAGCAGCTTTCGAGGACGGGGGCCTGGAAACACCATATATTTT; CDR3 protein: CASSFRGRGPGNTIYF
D gene: NA; V gene: TRBV30; CDR3 length: 15; J gene: TRBJ1-1; clone size: many; CDR3 DNA: TGTGCCTGGACCGAATCCGGGCTCGAGAACACTGAAGCTTTCTTT; CDR3 protein: CAWTESGLENTEAFF
D gene: NA; V gene: TRBV5-1; CDR3 length: 14; J gene: TRBJ2-1; clone size: many; CDR3 DNA: TGCGCCAGCAGCCCTCAGGTCTCCTACAATGAGCAGTTCTTC; CDR3 protein: CASSPQVSYNEQFF
D gene: NA; V gene: TRBV28; CDR3 length: 12; J gene: TRBJ1-5; clone size: medium-sized; CDR3 DNA: TGTGCCAGCAGTTTACTGGGGTATGGGCAGCATTTT; CDR3 protein: CASSLLGYGQHF
D gene: NA; V gene: TRBV5-1; CDR3 length: 16; J gene: TRBJ1-1; clone size: NA; CDR3 DNA: TGCGCCAGCAGAGCTAACAACGGGACCGCGAACACTGAAGCTTTCTTT; CDR3 protein: CASRANNGTANTEAFF
D gene: NA; V gene: TRBV6-1; CDR3 length: 15; J gene: TRBJ1-3; clone size: NA; CDR3 DNA: TGTGCCAGCAGTGAATCGTTACAGGGAGGAAACACCATATATTTT; CDR3 protein: CASSESLQGGNTIYF
D gene: TRBD1; V gene: TRBV6-2/TRBV6-3; CDR3 length: 14; J gene: TRBJ1-2; clone size: medium-sized; CDR3 DNA: TGTGCCAGCAGAAACCCCGACAGGGTCAATGGCTACACCTTC; CDR3 protein: CASRNPDRVNGYTF
D gene: NA; V gene: TRBV6-1; CDR3 length: 12; J gene: TRBJ2-2; clone size: medium-sized; CDR3 DNA: TGTGCCAGCAAGTTGTACACCGGGGAGCTGTTTTTT; CDR3 protein: CASKLYTGELFF
D gene: TRBD1; V gene: TRBV6-1; CDR3 length: 18; J gene: TRBJ2-6; clone size: medium-sized; CDR3 DNA: TGTGCCAGCAGTGGGACAGGATGGGCGGCCTCTGGGGCCAACGTCCTGACTTTC; CDR3 protein: CASSGTGWAASGANVLTF
D gene: TRBD1; V gene: TRBV6-1; CDR3 length: 13; J gene: TRBJ2-1; clone size: medium-sized; CDR3 DNA: TGTGCCAGCATTCCCGGGACAGCGCCTGAGCAGTTCTTC; CDR3 protein: CASIPGTAPEQFF